This T cell receptor beta chain was captured in a study of blood T cells in healthy people across ages. Germline CDR1 is DFQATT and CDR2 is SNEGSKA (reference sequence). The J segment lost 1 base and the V segment lost 4 bases, leaving 4 bases of the junction unmatched. The CDR3 is 15 amino acids. Primed by a sample-barcoded 5' primer and a J-beta primer mix, a second PCR proceeded for about 7 to 12 cycles. MiXCR, applied by TCRdb to the 5' RACE reads, yields one record per CDR3 protein. The top ten clones hold roughly 12% of a sample with 1.6 million or so distinct CDR3 sequences, roughly 30% of them seen once.

The sequence was obtained from a woman aged 25-40 years in good health. The chain links TRBV20-1 to TRBJ2-3; 11 positions agree with TRBD2. What was sequenced was blood. The CDR3: CSATGTSGGTDTQYF. The CDR3 nucleotides are TGCAGTGCTACTGGGACTAGCGGAGGCACAGATACGCAGTATTTT.